These T cell receptor beta chains were read from a single sample in a study of T cells in Graves' hyperthyroidism and ophthalmopathy. In TCRdb, the multiplex PCR reads were re-called with MiXCR into one record per CDR3 protein. Among around 350,000 distinct CDR3 sequences, roughly 25% were seen once, and the ten largest hold about 73%. The sample taken for sequencing was blood. The receptor set was obtained from a man aged 45-60 years with Graves' hyperthyroidism. Each CDR3 is given with its conserved first and last residue. D genes are given only for firm matches. Only some rows state a clone size, as once, few, many or a class for expanded clones.

D	V	J	size	CDR3	DNA
NA	TRBV29-1	TRBJ1-2	NA	CSVERVGGPNYGYTF	TGCAGCGTTGAAAGAGTGGGGGGCCCTAACTATGGCTACACCTTC
TRBD2	TRBV25-1	TRBJ2-5	NA	CASSEYWGGEETQYF	TGTGCCAGCAGTGAATATTGGGGGGGTGAGGAGACCCAGTACTTC
NA	TRBV18	TRBJ2-5	NA	CASSRGWGSRQETQYF	TGTGCCAGCTCACGCGGTTGGGGATCTCGCCAAGAGACCCAGTACTTC
NA	TRBV6-6	TRBJ2-1	NA	CASSYGGTYNEQFF	TGTGCCAGCAGTTACGGAGGGACCTACAATGAGCAGTTCTTC
NA	TRBV30	TRBJ1-5	many	CAWSVGFQPQHF	TGTGCCTGGAGTGTAGGGTTTCAGCCCCAGCATTTT
NA	TRBV20-1	TRBJ2-2	few	CSARRGTGELFF	TGCAGTGCTAGGAGGGGCACCGGGGAGCTGTTTTTT
NA	TRBV5-1	TRBJ2-1	NA	CASSLGAWSGGNEQFF	TGCGCCAGCAGCTTGGGGGCCTGGAGTGGTGGCAATGAGCAGTTCTTC
NA	TRBV6-1	TRBJ1-2	NA	CASRAFRAVYGYTF	TGTGCCAGCAGGGCCTTCAGGGCCGTCTATGGCTACACCTTC
TRBD1	TRBV5-1	TRBJ2-3	many	CASSSGQGGSDTQYF	TGCGCCAGCAGCTCGGGACAGGGAGGCTCAGATACGCAGTATTTT
NA	TRBV27	TRBJ2-1	many	CASSLSVGAGNEQFF	TGTGCCAGCAGTTTATCGGTAGGGGCTGGTAATGAGCAGTTCTTC
NA	TRBV11-2	TRBJ2-1	many	CASSLDATARWGNSYNEQFF	TGTGCCAGCAGCTTAGATGCGACAGCAAGGTGGGGTAACTCCTACAATGAGCAGTTCTTC
NA	TRBV20-1	TRBJ1-6	NA	CSARTGHQNSPLHF	TGCAGTGCTAGAACTGGACATCAAAATTCACCCCTCCACTTT
NA	TRBV28	TRBJ1-1	many	CASKRTTEAFF	TGTGCCAGCAAGAGAACCACTGAAGCTTTCTTT
TRBD2	TRBV7-3	TRBJ2-7	NA	CASSLIAGGHYEQYF	TGTGCCAGCAGCTTAATAGCGGGAGGGCACTACGAGCAGTACTTC
NA	TRBV5-1	TRBJ2-7	few	CASSHRDLSGEQYF	TGCGCCAGCAGCCACCGGGACCTAAGCGGCGAGCAGTACTTC
TRBD1	TRBV5-1	TRBJ1-3	NA	CASSLSGDSRSGNTIYF	TGCGCCAGCAGCTTGTCTGGGGACAGCCGCTCTGGAAACACCATATATTTT
NA	TRBV24-1	TRBJ2-3	many	CATSDTRISTDTQYF	TGTGCCACCAGTGACACGCGGATTAGCACAGATACGCAGTATTTT
NA	TRBV30	TRBJ2-7	few	CAWSGQRAPGYEQYF	TGTGCCTGGAGTGGTCAGCGGGCCCCCGGGTACGAGCAGTACTTC
TRBD1	TRBV27	TRBJ2-3	many	CASSRDRHTDTQYF	TGTGCCAGCAGCCGGGACAGACACACAGATACGCAGTATTTT